This T cell receptor beta chain appears in the sequencing data of a study of T cells in localized non-small cell lung cancer. Study-level points and caveats: Paired adjacent lung recovered a median approximately 57 of the top 100 tumor clones. Heterogeneity cannot be ruled out, as sequencing used one tumor region only. Uninvolved adjacent lung had higher T cell clonality than tumor and all other tissues. A higher density of T cells in blood coincided with extended overall survival.

This clone showed up just a few times. Antigen: not known. TCRdb's copy holds only in-frame clones and misses some; the assay was immunoSEQ multiplex PCR. The table shows tens of thousands of clones, with roughly 87% occurring only once. The trim removed 0 bases at V and 8 bases at J, leaving 5 bases unmatched. Germline CDR1 SGHNT, CDR2 YYREEE (reference sequence). This CDR3 has 15 residues. The receptor's source is a man between 35 and 75 years old with stage III lung adenocarcinoma. Sequencing used peripheral blood mononuclear cells, obtained before any cancer treatment. The chain carries TRBV5-4 and TRBJ2-1; TRBD2 agrees at 10 bases. Written as DNA, the CDR3 is TGTGCCAGCAGCTTGGAGCTAGCGGGGGCCTATGAGCAGTTCTTC. Amino acids: CASSLELAGAYEQFF.